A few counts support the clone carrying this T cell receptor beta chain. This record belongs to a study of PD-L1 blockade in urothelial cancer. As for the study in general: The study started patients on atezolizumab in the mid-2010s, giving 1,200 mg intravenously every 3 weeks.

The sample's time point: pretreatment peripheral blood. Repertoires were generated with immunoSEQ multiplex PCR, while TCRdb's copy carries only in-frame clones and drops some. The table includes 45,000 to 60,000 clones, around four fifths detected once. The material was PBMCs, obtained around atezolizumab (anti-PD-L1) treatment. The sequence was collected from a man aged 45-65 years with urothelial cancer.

This chain's CDR3 is CASSLQPPGTGSYEQYF. The CDR3 DNA reads TGTGCCAGCAGTTTGCAACCCCCCGGGACAGGCTCCTACGAGCAGTACTTC. This chain connects TRBV27 to TRBJ2-7, with TRBD1 identical over 8 bases. V lost 3 bases to trimming and J lost 0 bases; unmatched junction nucleotides: 10. Germline-derived CDR1 and CDR2 are MNHEY and SMNVEV (reference sequence). The CDR3 contains 17 residues.